The text below deals with one T cell receptor (beta chain). The antigen is not known. Some clones are missing from TCRdb's copy, which holds only in-frame ones; the method was immunoSEQ multiplex PCR. The repertoire includes around 26,000 clones, about four fifths of them detected once, and approximately 1.2% sits in the top ten. This entry is derived from a study of T cells in narcolepsy. On the study more broadly: Healthy controls were enrolled alongside patients with narcolepsy type 1 or type 2. General observations from the study: Healthy controls reportedly lacked the autoreactive clonotypes serially found in patients' blood. No autoreactive T cell clone sequences appeared in some memory CD4+ repertoires.

Per germline, CDR1 SGHRS and CDR2 YFSETQ. J lost 5 bases, V lost 7 bases, and 8 bases had no gene match. This CDR3 has 14 residues. The sequenced material came from CD45RA- memory CD4+ T cells from PBMCs. The chain is built from TRBV5-1 and TRBJ2-1; 8 nucleotides match TRBD1. The clonotype was recovered from a human donor with narcolepsy. The CDR3 bases are TGCGCCAGCGGACAGGGTTCTTGGGACAATGAGCAGTTCTTC. The encoded protein is CASGQGSWDNEQFF.